A single sample is the source of the 5 T cell receptor beta chains below, sequenced in a study of monozygotic twins with inflammatory bowel disease. TCRdb re-called the 5' RACE reads and shows each CDR3 protein once, DNA omitted. Its table records about 330,000 distinct CDR3 sequences. The sequenced sample was blood. These TCRs come from a human donor with ulcerative colitis or Crohn's disease, or a healthy co-twin of an affected twin (not recorded which).

The chain links TRBV9 to TRBJ2-4; the TCRdb call, TRBD1, lacks DNA for checking. The CDR3 extends over 18 amino acids. The V gene's germline CDR1 is SGDLS and CDR2 YYNGEE. The CDR3 loop reads CASSVVRGPKLAKNIQYF.

The CDR3 region is CASSPDGAGGQDEQFF. J is TRBJ2-1 and V is TRBV7-3; TCRdb outputs TRBD2, but without DNA this stays unchecked. The CDR3 sequence is 16 residues long. Germline CDR1 is SGHTA and CDR2 is FQGTGA.

The chain joins TRBV29-1 to TRBJ2-3; checking the TCRdb D call of TRBD2 is not possible without DNA. The CDR3 consists of 15 residues. Germline lookup yields CDR1 SQVTM and CDR2 ANQGSEA. This CDR3 is CSAPGTSGITDTQYF.

This chain links TRBV30 with TRBJ1-1; TCRdb selects TRBD1, and the lack of DNA leaves this call unchecked. Germline V gene lookup returns CDR1 GTSNPN and CDR2 SVGIG (reference sequence). This CDR3 contains 13 residues. The CDR3 here is CACSGTARREAFF.

This chain's CDR3 is CASSLRVEETQYF. V and J are TRBV5-1 and TRBJ2-5. This CDR3 contains 13 residues. In germline, CDR1 is SGHRS, CDR2 YFSETQ. Together with reference TRBV5-1 and TRBJ2-5, the CDR3 gives the full variable domain: KAGVTQTPRYLIKTRGQQVTLSCSPISGHRSVSWYQQTPGQGLQFLFEYFSETQRNKGNFPGRFSGRQFSNSRSEMNVSTLELGDSALYLCASSLRVEETQYFGPGTRLLVL.